Listed below are T cell receptor beta chains from one sample, sequenced in a study of T cells after yellow fever vaccination. Each CDR3 protein gets one entry after TCRdb re-called the 5' RACE reads with MiXCR. Of about 340,000 distinct CDR3 sequences in the sample, about 4% were seen once. Material: PBMCs, obtained 5 days after the yellow fever booster vaccination. The source of these receptors is a young man who received the YFV17D yellow fever vaccine. CDR3s include the opening cysteine and the closing phenylalanine or tryptophan. D genes are given only for firm matches. Size is omitted from some rows. Given values are once, few, many or a class for expanded clones.

v_gene	j_gene	abundance	d_gene	CDR3nt	CDR3aa
TRBV2	TRBJ2-2	many	TRBD1	TGTGCCAGCATGGGACAGGGTAACACCGGGGAGCTGTTTTTT	CASMGQGNTGELFF
TRBV5-1	TRBJ1-1	few	NA	TGCGCCAGCAGCTTTTACGGGAACACTGAAGCTTTCTTT	CASSFYGNTEAFF
TRBV12-3/TRBV12-4	TRBJ1-5	NA	TRBD1	TGTGCCAGCACCTCGGACAGGGCCAATCAGCCCCAGCATTTT	CASTSDRANQPQHF
TRBV4-1	TRBJ1-1	few	NA	TGCGCCAGCAGCCAAGCCCCACAGGGGAACACTGAAGCTTTCTTT	CASSQAPQGNTEAFF
TRBV12-3/TRBV12-4	TRBJ1-2	NA	NA	TGTGCCAGCAGTTGGACACGAGGCTACACCTTC	CASSWTRGYTF
TRBV4-1	TRBJ2-1	NA	NA	TGCGCCAGCAGCCACCCCGGGGGCGGTTACAATGAGCAGTTCTTC	CASSHPGGGYNEQFF
TRBV5-5	TRBJ1-1	NA	NA	TGTGCCAGCAGCTTATGGGGGGGACACACTGAAGCTTTCTTT	CASSLWGGHTEAFF
TRBV10-3	TRBJ2-4	many	NA	TGTGCCATCAGTGAGTCAGGGAGGTCCGAGGTATACTTC	CAISESGRSEVYF
TRBV24-1	TRBJ2-5	NA	NA	TGTGCCACCAGACGGGGCAACCAAGAGACCCAGTACTTC	CATRRGNQETQYF
TRBV5-1	TRBJ2-3	many	NA	TGCGCCAGCAGCCGGCCCGAGGGTAACTACACAGATACGCAGTATTTT	CASSRPEGNYTDTQYF
TRBV9	TRBJ1-1	NA	TRBD1	TGTGCCAGCAGCGTAGGGGACAGGGGAACTGAAGCTTTCTTT	CASSVGDRGTEAFF
TRBV11-2	TRBJ2-1	few	TRBD2	TGTGCCAGCAGCTTTGCTAGCGGGGGGGGTCACAATGAGCAGTTCTTC	CASSFASGGGHNEQFF
TRBV27	TRBJ1-1	few	TRBD1	TGTGCCAGCAGTTTCCCAGGGGGCCAAGAAGCTTTCTTT	CASSFPGGQEAFF
TRBV7-8	TRBJ1-6	many	NA	TGTGCCAGCAGCCCTTGGACAAATAATTCACCCCTCCACTTT	CASSPWTNNSPLHF
TRBV4-1	TRBJ2-1	few	TRBD1	TGCGCCAGCAGCCAGAGACCCGGACAGGGTCCCTACAATGAGCAGTTCTTC	CASSQRPGQGPYNEQFF
TRBV7-6	TRBJ1-5	few	NA	TGTGCCAGCAGGAGAAACTGGGGCAATCAGCCCCAGCATTTT	CASRRNWGNQPQHF
TRBV29-1	TRBJ1-2	many	TRBD1	TGCAGCGTCGGAGCGACAGGGGACCCTAACTATGGCTACACCTTC	CSVGATGDPNYGYTF
TRBV9	TRBJ1-6	few	NA	TGTGCCAGCAGCGTAGCTCCGACAGACCACAATTCACCCCTCCACTTT	CASSVAPTDHNSPLHF
TRBV6-5	TRBJ2-2	many	TRBD2	TGTGCCAGCAGTTACGAGGCGGGGGGGCGGACCGGGGAGCTGTTTTTT	CASSYEAGGRTGELFF
TRBV5-1	TRBJ2-2	few	TRBD1	TGCGCCAGCAGCTTGGACAGGACAGGGAAGGACGGGGAGCTGTTTTTT	CASSLDRTGKDGELFF
TRBV9	TRBJ2-1	few	NA	TGTGCCAGCAGCCTTCGACAGGATTCCTACAATGAGCAGTTCTTC	CASSLRQDSYNEQFF
TRBV5-1	TRBJ2-3	many	NA	TGCGCCAGCAGCTTGCAGGGGCCTAGCACAGATACGCAGTATTTT	CASSLQGPSTDTQYF
TRBV6-2/TRBV6-3	TRBJ1-1	few	NA	TGTGCCAGCAGATTCCAGGGTGGGACTGAAGCTTTCTTT	CASRFQGGTEAFF
TRBV5-1	TRBJ1-5	NA	NA	TGCGCCAGCAGCCCCGGCCCGAGTGGTTATCCCCAGCATTTT	CASSPGPSGYPQHF
TRBV15	TRBJ2-2	few	NA	TGTGCCACCAGGAGTCGGGGTCGCACCGGGGAGCTGTTTTTT	CATRSRGRTGELFF
TRBV4-1	TRBJ2-1	few	NA	TGCGCCAGCAGCCAACAACTGGTCCATCGCCGGTACAATGAGCAGTTCTTC	CASSQQLVHRRYNEQFF
TRBV29-1	TRBJ2-1	many	NA	TGCAGCGTTCCCGGCTACTCCTACAATGAGCAGTTCTTC	CSVPGYSYNEQFF
TRBV29-1	TRBJ1-2	many	TRBD1	TGCAGCGTTGAAGGGCCAGGGGGAGCCTACACCTTC	CSVEGPGGAYTF
TRBV11-2	TRBJ1-2	many	NA	TGTGCCAGCAGCCCCCAGGAGTACCGCGGCTACACCTTC	CASSPQEYRGYTF
TRBV4-1	TRBJ2-2	few	NA	TGCGCCAGCAGCCAACCGACAAACACCGGGGAGCTGTTTTTT	CASSQPTNTGELFF
TRBV5-4	TRBJ2-1	few	TRBD2	TGTGCCAGCAGCGCGAAACTAGCGGGGGGTTTCAATGAGCAGTTCTTC	CASSAKLAGGFNEQFF
TRBV4-3	TRBJ1-1	many	NA	TGCGCCAGCAGCCAAGCACAGGGCCGTGAAGCTTTCTTT	CASSQAQGREAFF
TRBV27	TRBJ2-1	few	NA	TGTGCCAGCAGTTTACTGGGAAGCAATGAGCAGTTCTTC	CASSLLGSNEQFF
TRBV18	TRBJ1-5	many	NA	TGTGCCAGCTCACCACCCGGGCTCCAAGGCAATCAGCCCCAGCATTTT	CASSPPGLQGNQPQHF
TRBV6-5	TRBJ1-2	few	NA	TGTGCCAGCAGAGCGGACGTACACGCTGGCTACACCTTC	CASRADVHAGYTF
TRBV12-3/TRBV12-4	TRBJ2-5	few	NA	TGTGCCAGCAGCCGGGTATTGGGGCGGGAGACCCAGTACTTC	CASSRVLGRETQYF
TRBV29-1	TRBJ2-5	few	TRBD2	TGCAGCGTTGTGCCTAGCGGGCAAGAGACCCAGTACTTC	CSVVPSGQETQYF
TRBV24-1	TRBJ2-1	many	NA	TGTGCCACCAGTGATTCCCCGAGTTTATGGACGCAGTTCTTC	CATSDSPSLWTQFF
TRBV5-4	TRBJ1-2	few	NA	TGTGCCAGCAGCCCTCCGACAGGCGAGTCCTATGGCTACACCTTC	CASSPPTGESYGYTF
TRBV20-1	TRBJ1-4	few	NA	TGCAGTGCGACGGGGGCTGAAAAACTGTTTTTT	CSATGAEKLFF
TRBV7-2	TRBJ1-5	many	NA	TGTGCCAGCAGCTCGTACAATCAGCCCCAGCATTTT	CASSSYNQPQHF
TRBV12-3/TRBV12-4	TRBJ1-3	many	NA	TGTGCCAGCAGGGGGGCGCCTGGAAACACCATATATTTT	CASRGAPGNTIYF
TRBV20-1	TRBJ2-2	NA	NA	TGCAGTGCGCCAGGGGTATCCTCGAACACCGGGGAGCTGTTTTTT	CSAPGVSSNTGELFF
TRBV5-8	TRBJ1-5	few	NA	TGTGCCAGCAGCTCACGGACGCTACAACTCAATCAGCCCCAGCATTTT	CASSSRTLQLNQPQHF
TRBV19	TRBJ1-6	NA	NA	TGTGCCAGTTGCGACAGCCCCAATTCACCCCTCCACTTT	CASCDSPNSPLHF
TRBV5-1	TRBJ2-5	many	NA	TGCGCCAGCAGCTCAGGGTCCCGAGAGACCCAGTACTTC	CASSSGSRETQYF
TRBV24-1	TRBJ2-2	few	NA	TGTGCCACCAGTGAAAGGAACACCGGGGAGCTGTTTTTT	CATSERNTGELFF
TRBV5-5	TRBJ2-5	NA	NA	TGTGCCAGCAGCGACGGGGTTACGGGGACCCAGTACTTC	CASSDGVTGTQYF
TRBV27	TRBJ2-5	NA	NA	TGTGCCAGCAGAGAGGCTGGACGGGAGACCCAGTACTTC	CASREAGRETQYF
TRBV5-1	TRBJ1-2	few	TRBD1	TGCGCCAGCAGGTCCGGGACAGGGGGCTATGGCTACACCTTC	CASRSGTGGYGYTF
TRBV28	TRBJ1-3	few	TRBD1	TGTGCCAGCAGGCTAGACAGGGCTGGAAACACCATATATTTT	CASRLDRAGNTIYF
TRBV4-1	TRBJ2-3	few	TRBD2	TGCGCCAGCAGCCAAGAAGAGCGGGGGGGCTTTCGTACGCAGTATTTT	CASSQEERGGFRTQYF